Each of the 5 T cell receptor beta chains below was sequenced from the same sample in a study of CD8 T cells in Susac syndrome. RNA totalling roughly 0.45 to 1 ug underwent reverse transcription with random hexamers. One entry per CDR3 protein results from TCRdb running MiXCR on the immunoSEQ multiplex PCR reads. In the table there are 350,000 to 550,000 distinct CDR3 sequences, more than 80% of which are singletons. Specimen: CD8+ T cells from PBMCs. The receptor source for this set is a human donor with multiple sclerosis.

The V and J genes are TRBV30 and TRBJ2-7; D not resolved. The germline gives CDR1 GTSNPN, CDR2 SVGIG (reference sequence). With 5 bases removed from V and 5 bases from J, the gap between germline ends came to 10 bases. The CDR3 contains 11 residues. As DNA, the CDR3 is TGTGCCTGGGCGGAAGGGAACGAGCAGTACTTC. Protein sequence: CAWAEGNEQYF.

This sequence joins TRBV19 and TRBJ1-1; 7 bases fit TRBD1. V gave up 3 bases and J gave up 4 bases; unmatched junction bases: 5. Germline CDR1 is LNHDA and CDR2 is SQIVND (reference sequence). The CDR3 loop spans 14 amino acids. The CDR3, as DNA: TGTGCCAGTAGTATGATCGGACAGGTCACTGAAGCTTTCTTT. The encoded protein is CASSMIGQVTEAFF.

This chain links TRBV15 with TRBJ2-1; D perhaps matches TRBD2 (7 bases). The CDR3 consists of 20 residues. Germline-derived CDR1 and CDR2 are LNHNV and YYDKDF (reference sequence). V gave up 0 bases and J gave up 0 bases, with 21 bases separating them. For the CDR3, the DNA is TGTGCCACCAGCAGAGATCTAGGACTAGAGGGGGATAGCTCCTACAATGAGCAGTTCTTC. Translating gives CATSRDLGLEGDSSYNEQFF.

This chain joins TRBV20-1 and TRBJ2-3; TRBD2 matches 7 bases. The CDR3 has 15 amino acids. The junction had 6 bases not matched to a gene; V was cut back by 1 base and J by 2 bases. Germline V lookup: CDR1 DFQATT, CDR2 SNEGSKA (reference sequence). CDR3 region: CSARVPAGATDTQYF. The CDR3 DNA is TGCAGTGCTAGAGTCCCGGCGGGAGCCACAGATACGCAGTATTTT.

The chain is built from TRBV12-3 or TRBV12-4 and TRBJ1-6; 10 positions match TRBD1. This CDR3 spans 14 amino acids. Trimming cost V 5 bases and J 13 bases; bases outside gene matches: 8. The CDR3 sequence is CASSPGTGAFPLHF. CDR3 DNA sequence: TGTGCCAGCAGTCCCGGGACAGGGGCTTTTCCCCTCCACTTT.